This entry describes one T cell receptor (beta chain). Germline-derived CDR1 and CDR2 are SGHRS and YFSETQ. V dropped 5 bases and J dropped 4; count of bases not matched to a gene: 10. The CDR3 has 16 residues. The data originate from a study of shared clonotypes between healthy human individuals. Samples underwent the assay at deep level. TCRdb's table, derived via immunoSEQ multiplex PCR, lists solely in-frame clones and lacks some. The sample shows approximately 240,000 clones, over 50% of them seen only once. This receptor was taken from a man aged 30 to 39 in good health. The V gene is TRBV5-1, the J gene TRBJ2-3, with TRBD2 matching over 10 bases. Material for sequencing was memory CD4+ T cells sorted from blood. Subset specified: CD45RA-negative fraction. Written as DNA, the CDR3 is TGCGCCAGCAGTGAAGCGGGAGGGCCTTCGTCAGATACGCAGTATTTT. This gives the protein CASSEAGGPSSDTQYF.